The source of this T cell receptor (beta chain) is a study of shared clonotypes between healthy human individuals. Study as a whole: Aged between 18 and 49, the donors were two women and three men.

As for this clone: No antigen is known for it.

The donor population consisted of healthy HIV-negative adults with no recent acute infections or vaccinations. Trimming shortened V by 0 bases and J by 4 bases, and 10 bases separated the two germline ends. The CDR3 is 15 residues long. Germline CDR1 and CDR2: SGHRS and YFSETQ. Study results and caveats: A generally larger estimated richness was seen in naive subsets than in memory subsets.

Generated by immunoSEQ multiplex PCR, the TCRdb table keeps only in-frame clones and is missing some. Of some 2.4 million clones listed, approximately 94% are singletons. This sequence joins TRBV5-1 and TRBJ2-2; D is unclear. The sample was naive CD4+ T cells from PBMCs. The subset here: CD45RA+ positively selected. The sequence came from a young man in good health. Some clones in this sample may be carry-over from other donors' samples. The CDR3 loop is CASSLGLGRTGELFF. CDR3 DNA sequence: TGCGCCAGCAGCTTGGGTTTAGGGCGCACCGGGGAGCTGTTTTTT.